One T cell receptor beta chain is described in this entry. Original methodology: Reference gene primer amplification gave estimated nucleated cell counts. Measured with immunoSEQ multiplex PCR; TCRdb has only the in-frame clones, and not every one. Clonal size and the V and J genes are those of that table, whereas D and trimming came from the DNA. Found here are more than 150,000 clones, approximately 80% of them singletons; the top ten hold roughly 13%. The data were taken from a study of blood T cell repertoires in COVID-19. Residents of about two dozen US areas, aged about 18 to 89 years, made up the participants. Sequenced: PBMCs or T cells enriched from blood (not recorded which). This clonotype was obtained from an older woman who had recovered from COVID-19.

CDR3 protein: CASSQLTGRTEAFF. For the CDR3, the DNA is TGTGCCAGCAGTCAATTAACAGGGAGAACTGAAGCTTTCTTT. The rearrangement joins TRBV2 to TRBJ1-1, with D perhaps matching TRBD1 (6 bases). This CDR3 contains 14 residues. Germline CDR1 SNHLY, CDR2 FYNNEI. V was shortened by 5 bases and J by 5 bases, with 15 bases between the two germline ends.